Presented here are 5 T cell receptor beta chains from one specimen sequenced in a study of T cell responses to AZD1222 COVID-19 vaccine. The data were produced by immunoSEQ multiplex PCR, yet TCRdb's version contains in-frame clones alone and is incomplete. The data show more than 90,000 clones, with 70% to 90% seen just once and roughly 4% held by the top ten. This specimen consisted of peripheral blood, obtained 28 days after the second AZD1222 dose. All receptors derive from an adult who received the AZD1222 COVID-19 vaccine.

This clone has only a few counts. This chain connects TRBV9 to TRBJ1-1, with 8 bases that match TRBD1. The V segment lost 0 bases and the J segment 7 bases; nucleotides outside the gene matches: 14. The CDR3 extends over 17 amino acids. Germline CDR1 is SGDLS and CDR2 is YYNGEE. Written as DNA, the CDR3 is TGTGCCAGCAGCGTAGGCCAGCACACCCACACAGGGGGTGAAGCTTTCTTT. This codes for CASSVGQHTHTGGEAFF.

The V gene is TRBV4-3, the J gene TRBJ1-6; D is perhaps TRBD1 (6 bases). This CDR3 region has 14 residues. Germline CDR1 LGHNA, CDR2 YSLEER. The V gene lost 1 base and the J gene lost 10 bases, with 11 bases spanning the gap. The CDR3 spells CASSQAQTGSPLHF. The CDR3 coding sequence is TGCGCCAGCAGCCAAGCACAGACAGGCTCACCCCTCCACTTT.

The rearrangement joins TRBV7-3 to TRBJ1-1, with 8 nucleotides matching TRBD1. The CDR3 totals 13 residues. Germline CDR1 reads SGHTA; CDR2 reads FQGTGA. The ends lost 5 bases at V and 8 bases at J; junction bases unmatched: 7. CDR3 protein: CASSVRQGQEAFF. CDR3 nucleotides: TGTGCCAGCAGCGTCCGACAGGGGCAAGAAGCTTTCTTT.

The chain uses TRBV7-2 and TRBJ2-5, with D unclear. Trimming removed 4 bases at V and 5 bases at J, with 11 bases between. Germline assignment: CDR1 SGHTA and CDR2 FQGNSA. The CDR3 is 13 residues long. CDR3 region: CASSSGVRETQYF. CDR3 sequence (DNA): TGTGCCAGCAGCTCCGGAGTCCGGGAGACCCAGTACTTC.

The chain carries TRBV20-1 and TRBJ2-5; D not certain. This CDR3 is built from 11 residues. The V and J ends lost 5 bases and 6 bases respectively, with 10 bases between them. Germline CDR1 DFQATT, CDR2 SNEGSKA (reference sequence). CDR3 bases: TGCAGTGCTTCCCGAGACAAGACCCAGTACTTC. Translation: CSASRDKTQYF.